This record covers a single T cell receptor (beta chain). The data were obtained in a study of blood T cells in healthy people across ages. Unmatched junction bases numbered 13, after V lost 6 bases and J lost 3 bases. This CDR3 has 18 amino acids. The germline CDR1 and CDR2 sequences are MNHEY and SMNVEV (reference sequence). The second PCR ran roughly 7 to 12 cycles with a sample-barcoded 5' primer and J-beta primers. TCRdb processed the 5' RACE reads anew with MiXCR; each CDR3 protein has one entry. The data hold roughly 1.5 million distinct CDR3 sequences, with about 42% observed a single time. Sample: blood. The chain has TRBV27 and TRBJ1-4, with 10 bases lining up with TRBD1. The receptor's source is a woman aged 18-29 years in good health. Here the CDR3 DNA reads TGTGCCAGCAGAACTATCGGGACAGGGGAAACTCCTAATGAAAAACTGTTTTTT. Its protein is CASRTIGTGETPNEKLFF.